The 22 T cell receptor beta chains listed next were all sequenced from one sample in a study of blood T cell repertoires in COVID-19. Repertoires were generated with immunoSEQ multiplex PCR, while TCRdb's copy carries only in-frame clones and drops some. The sample lists approximately 240,000 clones; over 80% were seen once. The specimen was peripheral blood. Every receptor here comes from a woman aged 30 to 39 with COVID-19, enrolled during active disease.

V usage is TRBV4-3 and J usage is TRBJ2-1, with 16 bases aligning to TRBD2. The CDR3 has 19 residues. Germline V gene data show CDR1 as LGHNA and CDR2 as YSLEER. Unmatched junction bases numbered 13, after V lost 3 bases and J lost 8 bases. The CDR3 region is CASSQGPGTSGRASDEQFF. CDR3 sequence (DNA): TGCGCCAGCAGCCAGGGTCCCGGGACTAGCGGGAGGGCCTCGGATGAGCAGTTCTTC.

The J gene is TRBJ2-7, the V gene TRBV21-1; the table's D call, TRBD2, was not checked against the DNA. TRBV21-1 has pseudogene status. This CDR3 comprises 15 residues. The chain's CDR3 is CASVVRRKSSYEQYF. DNA for the CDR3: TGTGCCAGCGTAGTACGGCGGAAGAGCTCCTACGAGCAGTACTTC.

V is TRBV4-3 and J is TRBJ2-3, with 8 positions matching TRBD2. CDR3 length: 15 residues. Germline-derived CDR1 and CDR2 are LGHNA and YSLEER. The V segment lost 1 base and the J segment 6 bases; nucleotides outside the gene matches: 6. The CDR3 DNA follows: TGCGCCAGCAGCCAAGTGAAGTCTAGCGGGGATACGCAGTATTTT. Amino acids: CASSQVKSSGDTQYF.

The genes are TRBV27 and TRBJ2-7, with 9 bases that match TRBD2. The CDR3 covers 13 residues. V dropped 4 bases and J dropped 6; count of bases not matched to a gene: 4. Germline lookup yields CDR1 MNHEY and CDR2 SMNVEV (reference sequence). This CDR3 is CASSSGLATEQYF. CDR3 bases: TGTGCCAGCAGTTCGGGACTAGCAACCGAGCAGTACTTC.

The V and J genes are TRBV9 and TRBJ1-2, with 7 bases aligning to TRBD1. The trim removed 4 bases at V and 7 bases at J, leaving 13 bases unmatched. Germline V CDR1 and CDR2: SGDLS, YYNGEE. This CDR3 is built from 15 residues. CDR3 sequence (DNA): TGTGCCAGCAGCCTGGCGACAGGGATGGGTGGTGGCTACACCTTC. Translation: CASSLATGMGGGYTF.

This clone appeared once. V and J are TRBV5-1 and TRBJ2-7, with D possibly TRBD2 on 5 matching bases. This CDR3 is 12 amino acids long. Per the germline V gene, CDR1 is SGHRS and CDR2 is YFSETQ. Trimming took off 2 bases at V and 7 bases at J, with 10 bases between the two ends. The CDR3 region has the DNA TGCGCCAGCAGCTTTCCCGGGGTAGAGCAGTACTTC. Protein: CASSFPGVEQYF.

At least ten counts were recorded for this clone. The V call is TRBV10-3, the J call TRBJ2-7; 9 positions agree with TRBD2. Germline lookup yields CDR1 ENHRY and CDR2 SYGVKD. With 4 bases clipped from V and 6 bases from J, the junction kept 16 bases outside the gene matches. CDR3 length equals 17 residues. CDR3 DNA sequence: TGTGCCATCAGTGCCCTTCAGCGGAGTAGCGGGAGCAGCGAGCAGTACTTC. Translating it yields CAISALQRSSGSSEQYF.

The V and J genes are TRBV10-3 and TRBJ1-1; 7 bases fit TRBD1. The ends lost 3 bases at V and 3 bases at J; junction bases unmatched: 1. Germline V gene data show CDR1 as ENHRY and CDR2 as SYGVKD. The CDR3 sequence is 13 residues long. CDR3 DNA sequence: TGTGCCATCAGTGACAGGGGGTACACTGAAGCTTTCTTT. Its protein product is CAISDRGYTEAFF.

V gene TRBV10-3 combines with J gene TRBJ2-3; 9 nucleotides match TRBD2. Trimming took 3 bases from V and 6 from J; bases not matched to a gene: 7. Germline CDR1 reads ENHRY; CDR2 reads SYGVKD. The CDR3 is 15 residues long. In nucleotides, the CDR3 is TGTGCCATCAGTGATATTAGCGGGAGTTCCGATACGCAGTATTTT. It specifies CAISDISGSSDTQYF.

This clone has more than one count but fewer than ten. The rearrangement links TRBV9 to TRBJ1-6; D not certain. V lost 0 bases, J lost 0 bases, and 4 bases lay in between. The germline CDR1 and CDR2 sequences are SGDLS and YYNGEE. The CDR3 covers 15 residues. The CDR3 DNA sequence: TGTGCCAGCAGCGTAGCCAGCTCCTATAATTCACCCCTCCACTTT. Amino acid sequence: CASSVASSYNSPLHF.

This clone was observed once. This chain links TRBV28 with TRBJ1-5; TRBD1 aligns across 8 bases. Germline lookup yields CDR1 MDHEN and CDR2 SYDVKM. This CDR3 has 16 amino acids. Trimming cost V 4 bases and J 2 bases; bases outside gene matches: 7. Here the CDR3 reads CASSSWTGQGNQPQHF. The CDR3 DNA sequence: TGTGCCAGCAGTTCGTGGACAGGGCAGGGCAATCAGCCCCAGCATTTT.

The CDR3 spells CAWSFGQANTEAFF. As DNA, the CDR3 is TGTGCCTGGAGTTTTGGACAGGCGAACACTGAAGCTTTCTTT. The rearrangement joins TRBV30 to TRBJ1-1; 7 nucleotides agree with TRBD1. Germline trimming cut 2 bases from V and 1 base from J; bases unmatched to any gene: 4. Looked up from germline, CDR1 is GTSNPN and CDR2 is SVGIG (reference sequence). This CDR3 comprises 14 residues.

The chain combines TRBV18 with TRBJ1-3, with D unresolved. Between the trimmed V and J ends, which lost 2 bases and 0 bases, there was a span of 11 bases. This CDR3 region has 16 residues. Germline V gives CDR1 KGHSH, CDR2 LQKENI. The CDR3 bases are TGTGCCAGCTCACCAGTCCCCCTAGGCTCTGGAAACACCATATATTTT. It codes for CASSPVPLGSGNTIYF.

The sample holds a few counts of this clone. Other DNA sequences of this sample code for an identical CDR3. This chain uses TRBV24-1 with TRBJ1-1; D not resolved. This CDR3 is built from 11 residues. Germline assignment: CDR1 KGHDR and CDR2 SFDVKD. The ends were cut back, 9 bases at V and 5 bases at J, with 9 bases in the middle. CDR3 sequence reads: CATSGGTEAFF. The CDR3 region has the DNA TGTGCCACCTCGGGTGGAACTGAAGCTTTCTTT.

The chain employs TRBV21-1 and TRBJ2-3; the table's D gene call, TRBD2, was not cross checked with the DNA. TRBV21-1 is a pseudogene locus. The CDR3 has 15 residues. CDR3 DNA sequence: TGTGCCAGCAGTCCGGGACTAGCGGGCACAGATACGCAGTATTTT. Its protein is CASSPGLAGTDTQYF.

The gene calls are TRBV20-1 and TRBJ2-3, with 12 positions matching TRBD2. CDR1 and CDR2 (germline): DFQATT, SNEGSKA (reference sequence). This CDR3 spans 15 amino acids. V dropped 3 bases and J dropped 5; count of bases not matched to a gene: 6. CDR3 loop: CSASSTSGRGDTQYF. CDR3 sequence (DNA): TGCAGTGCTAGTTCGACTAGCGGGAGAGGAGATACGCAGTATTTT.

The genes are TRBV6-5 and TRBJ1-2; 7 bases are shared with TRBD1. The germline V gene encodes CDR1 MNHEY and CDR2 SVGAGI. With 6 bases clipped from V and 7 bases from J, the junction kept 8 bases outside the gene matches. CDR3 length equals 13 residues. CDR3 loop: CASSLRDSFGYTF. CDR3 bases: TGTGCCAGCAGCCTCCGGGACAGCTTTGGCTACACCTTC.

This sequence joins TRBV7-2 and TRBJ1-5; D not resolved. Germline-derived CDR1 and CDR2 are SGHTA and FQGNSA. The CDR3 consists of 15 residues. V was clipped by 6 bases and J by 3 bases, with 15 bases between them. Here the CDR3 DNA reads TGTGCCAGCAGTCGCGGAGGTCGGGACAATCAGCCCCAGCATTTT. The encoded protein is CASSRGGRDNQPQHF.

This clone was seen once. The chain carries TRBV10-3 and TRBJ1-2; D may be TRBD1 (5 bases). Trimming shortened V by 2 bases and J by 8 bases, and 21 bases separated the two germline ends. Per germline, CDR1 ENHRY and CDR2 SYGVKD. CDR3 length: 16 residues. The CDR3 DNA follows: TGTGCCATCAGTGAGCAACAGGACATTTTTATGGAGGGCTACACCTTC. It translates to CAISEQQDIFMEGYTF.

The chain couples TRBV9 to TRBJ2-3; perhaps TRBD1 as D (5 bases). The V end lost 0 bases, the J end lost 1 base, and 15 bases lay between the germline ends. Germline loops: CDR1 SGDLS, CDR2 YYNGEE. The CDR3 is 17 amino acids. Here the CDR3 reads CASSVAAGDSRTDTQYF. CDR3 sequence (DNA): TGTGCCAGCAGCGTAGCTGCAGGTGACAGTCGCACAGATACGCAGTATTTT.

The chain couples TRBV7-9 to TRBJ1-2; D is unresolved. V lost 5 bases to trimming and J lost 1 base, with 8 bases between them. This CDR3 contains 13 residues. Germline values: CDR1 SEHNR, CDR2 FQNEAQ (reference sequence). CDR3 sequence (DNA): TGTGCCAGCAGCAGCCGGGATAACTATGGCTACACCTTC. This translates into CASSSRDNYGYTF.

Here the CDR3 DNA reads TGTGCCAGCAGCTTAGCCAATGCCTACGAGCAGTACTTC. It encodes CASSLANAYEQYF. This chain joins TRBV7-9 and TRBJ2-7; D uncertain. This CDR3 is 13 amino acids long. Per germline, CDR1 SEHNR and CDR2 FQNEAQ (reference sequence). V lost 0 bases and J lost 2, with 5 bases in between.